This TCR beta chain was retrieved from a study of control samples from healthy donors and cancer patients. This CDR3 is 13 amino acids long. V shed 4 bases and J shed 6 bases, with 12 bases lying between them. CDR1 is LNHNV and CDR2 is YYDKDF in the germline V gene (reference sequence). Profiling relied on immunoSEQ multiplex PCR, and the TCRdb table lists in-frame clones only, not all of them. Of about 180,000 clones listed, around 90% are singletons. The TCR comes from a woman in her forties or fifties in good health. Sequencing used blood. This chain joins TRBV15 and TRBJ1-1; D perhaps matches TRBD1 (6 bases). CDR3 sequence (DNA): TGTGCCACCAGCATCAGACAGGTTTCTGAAGCTTTCTTT. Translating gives CATSIRQVSEAFF.